Listed here are 21 T cell receptor beta chains from one sample, sequenced in a study of blood T cell repertoires in COVID-19. Data came from immunoSEQ multiplex PCR; TCRdb stores just in-frame clones and leaves some out. The table has more than 35,000 clones, approximately 90% seen once; the top ten hold just over 20%. The sequenced sample consisted of peripheral blood. The receptors originated from a man aged 60 to 75 with acute or convalescent COVID-19.

CDR3: CATVRGTYEQYF. The DNA for the CDR3 is TGTGCCACGGTCAGGGGCACCTACGAGCAGTACTTC. The gene calls are TRBV28 and TRBJ2-7; TRBD1 might be the D (6 bases). Germline V gives CDR1 MDHEN, CDR2 SYDVKM. The CDR3 covers 12 residues. V lost 10 bases and J 2 bases, leaving 12 bases between the germline ends.

This sequence joins TRBV6-2 or TRBV6-3 and TRBJ2-7; D gene unclear. Trimming cost V 0 bases and J 0 bases, with 6 bases left between them. The CDR3 spans 14 residues. Germline values: CDR1 MNHEY, CDR2 SVGEGT. Here the CDR3 DNA reads TGTGCCAGCAGTTACTCTAGAAGCTCCTACGAGCAGTACGTC. Translation: CASSYSRSSYEQYV.

Concerning this clone itself: The germline gene is not matched at one end of the junction; a read error may be the cause. The rearrangement joins TRBV7-7 to TRBJ1-4; D gene uncertain. CDR1 and CDR2 from the germline V gene are SSHAT and FNYEAQ (reference sequence). The CDR3 loop spans 16 amino acids. The CDR3 nucleotides read TGTGCTAGCAGCTTAGGGTTCCGGGGAACTAATGAAAAACTGTTTTTT. Translating it yields CASSLGFRGTNEKLFF.

In this sample, this clone turned up once. The chain uses TRBV27 and TRBJ2-5, with 9 bases identical to TRBD2. J was trimmed by 5 bases and V by 4 bases; bases with no gene match: 8. Germline assignment: CDR1 MNHEY and CDR2 SMNVEV (reference sequence). The CDR3 runs 15 residues. The CDR3 sequence: CASSSPSREGETQYF. CDR3 nucleotide sequence: TGTGCCAGCAGTTCCCCCTCGCGGGAGGGGGAGACCCAGTACTTC.

The rearrangement joins TRBV29-1 to TRBJ1-1; D unresolved. The V gene's germline CDR1 is SQVTM and CDR2 ANQGSEA. This CDR3 region has 13 residues. V lost 7 bases and J 3 bases, leaving 15 bases between the germline ends. The CDR3 DNA follows: TGCAGCGGAGGGTTTGGGGTTGACACTGAAGCTTTCTTT. Residues: CSGGFGVDTEAFF.

This chain connects TRBV6-1 to TRBJ2-3, with TRBD2 as a possible D gene (6 bases). Between the trimmed V and J ends, which lost 2 bases and 3 bases, there was a span of 9 bases. Germline values: CDR1 MNHNS, CDR2 SASEGT. This CDR3 is 14 amino acids long. The CDR3 loop is CASSESGLTDTQYF. DNA for the CDR3: TGTGCCAGCAGTGAAAGCGGACTAACAGATACGCAGTATTTT.

The chain links TRBV7-9 to TRBJ1-1, with D maybe TRBD1 (5 bases). This CDR3 spans 13 amino acids. V was pared by 1 base and J by 11 bases, with 14 bases between. The germline CDR1 and CDR2 sequences are SEHNR and FQNEAQ (reference sequence). CDR3 sequence (DNA): TGTGCCAGCAGCTTAGGGCAGGGATTGTCGGCTTTCTTT. Protein: CASSLGQGLSAFF.

The chain is built from TRBV7-2 and TRBJ2-1; possible D gene TRBD2, 7 bases. The CDR3 has 15 amino acids. The V end lost 4 bases, the J end lost 7 bases, and 17 bases lay between the germline ends. Germline V gene lookup returns CDR1 SGHTA and CDR2 FQGNSA. CDR3: CASSSRGGPTNEQFF. The CDR3 DNA reads TGTGCCAGCAGCTCAAGGGGGGGGCCTACAAATGAGCAGTTCTTC.

This chain connects TRBV5-1 to TRBJ2-1, with 8 nucleotides matching TRBD1. V lost 2 bases to trimming and J lost 5 bases; unmatched junction nucleotides: 6. The CDR3 runs to 15 residues. The V gene's germline CDR1 is SGHRS and CDR2 YFSETQ. CDR3 sequence (DNA): TGCGCCAGCAGCTTCCGGGACAGGCGTAACAATGAGCAGTTCTTC. Amino acid sequence: CASSFRDRRNNEQFF.

This rearrangement joins TRBV7-8 to TRBJ2-5; possibly TRBD2 for D (5 bases). The CDR3 runs 16 residues. V lost 5 bases, J lost 1 base, and 17 bases lay in between. In germline, CDR1 is SGHVS, CDR2 FQNEAQ. CDR3 loop: CASSPNRMGSQETQYF. The CDR3 region has the DNA TGTGCCAGCAGCCCGAACCGAATGGGGAGCCAAGAGACCCAGTACTTC.

The rearrangement links TRBV5-4 to TRBJ2-5; 9 bases are a match to TRBD1. The germline CDR1 and CDR2 sequences are SGHNT and YYREEE (reference sequence). J was trimmed by 6 bases and V by 4 bases; bases with no gene match: 10. The CDR3 extends over 15 amino acids. The CDR3 coding sequence is TGTGCCAGCAGCCTGGGACAGGGAAGGTCGAAGACCCAGTACTTC. Translated: CASSLGQGRSKTQYF.

This clone has just one count. This chain joins TRBV28 and TRBJ2-1, with 15 positions matching TRBD2. The CDR3 runs to 16 residues. The ends lost 6 bases at V and 7 bases at J; junction bases unmatched: 7. Looked up from germline, CDR1 is MDHEN and CDR2 is SYDVKM. The CDR3 DNA is TGTGCCAGCAGGGGACTAGCGGGAGGAAGGAGGAATGAGCAGTTCTTC. It encodes CASRGLAGGRRNEQFF.

The chain links TRBV19 to TRBJ2-3; TRBD1 matches at 7 bases. The CDR3 spans 13 residues. From germline, CDR1 is LNHDA and CDR2 SQIVND (reference sequence). V was pared by 5 bases and J by 3 bases, with 2 bases of the junction left unmatched. The CDR3 spells CASSPGGTDTQYF. CDR3 DNA: TGTGCCAGTAGTCCAGGGGGAACAGATACGCAGTATTTT. Looking up the rest from reference TRBV19 and TRBJ2-3 gives the full variable domain: DGGITQSPKYLFRKEGQNVTLSCEQNLNHDAMYWYRQDPGQGLRLIYYSQIVNDFQKGDIAEGYSVSREKKESFPLTVTSAQKNPTAFYLCASSPGGTDTQYFGPGTRLTVL.

The chain carries TRBV5-6 and TRBJ2-7; 9 positions agree with TRBD1. Trimming removed 4 bases from V and 2 bases from J; junction bases left unmatched: 10. This CDR3 spans 16 amino acids. Per the germline V gene, CDR1 is SGHDT and CDR2 is YYEEEE. DNA for the CDR3: TGTGCCAGCAGCAAACCTAACAGGGGGCGAACCTACGAGCAGTACTTC. This gives the protein CASSKPNRGRTYEQYF.

V gene TRBV14 combines with J gene TRBJ2-3; D may be TRBD2 (5 bases). The CDR3 runs to 15 residues. The V end lost 8 bases, the J end lost 2 bases, and 17 bases lay between the germline ends. Germline values: CDR1 SGHDN, CDR2 FVKESK. The CDR3 nucleotides read TGTGCCAGCTTGGACCAGGACTCATTCACAGATACGCAGTATTTT. Encoded protein: CASLDQDSFTDTQYF.

CDR3 nucleotides: TGTGCCACCAGTGACCCTGGCAGGTCGAGTGGCTACACCTTC. The encoded protein is CATSDPGRSSGYTF. V gene TRBV24-1 combines with J gene TRBJ1-2; D is uncertain. Germline lookup yields CDR1 KGHDR and CDR2 SFDVKD. V was shortened by 4 bases and J by 7 bases, with 15 bases between the two germline ends. CDR3 length: 14 amino acids.

The chain uses TRBV28 and TRBJ1-5; D call uncertain. Trimming shortened V by 3 bases and J by 2 bases, and 8 bases separated the two germline ends. The germline V gene has CDR1 MDHEN and CDR2 SYDVKM. This CDR3 is 14 amino acids long. The CDR3 protein is CASSFYIGNQPQHF. In DNA form, the CDR3 reads TGTGCCAGCAGTTTTTACATCGGCAATCAGCCCCAGCATTTT.

The chain joins TRBV6-2 or TRBV6-3 to TRBJ2-7; 10 nucleotides line up with TRBD2. The ends lost 2 bases at V and 7 bases at J; junction bases unmatched: 17. CDR1 is MNHEY and CDR2 is SVGEGT in the germline V gene. This CDR3 is built from 18 residues. CDR3 residues: CASSYERATSGFPVEQYF. Here the CDR3 DNA reads TGTGCCAGCAGTTACGAACGGGCGACTAGCGGGTTTCCAGTGGAGCAGTACTTC.

The V and J genes are TRBV10-3 and TRBJ1-3; maybe TRBD1 (5 bases). Germline CDR1 ENHRY, CDR2 SYGVKD. The CDR3 is 15 amino acids. Trimming removed 3 bases from V and 1 base from J, with 10 bases in between. CDR3 sequence: CAISDSGGSGNTIYF. As DNA, the CDR3 is TGTGCCATCAGTGATAGCGGGGGGTCTGGAAACACCATATATTTT.

The gene calls are TRBV5-4 and TRBJ2-7, with 8 bases identical to TRBD1. Unmatched junction bases numbered 5, after V lost 4 bases and J lost 5 bases. Germline CDR1 SGHNT, CDR2 YYREEE (reference sequence). The CDR3 contains 13 residues. Here the CDR3 reads CASSRDRTDEQYF. The CDR3 DNA sequence: TGTGCCAGCAGCAGGGACAGGACCGACGAGCAGTACTTC.

J is TRBJ1-2 and V is TRBV6-2 or TRBV6-3; D might be TRBD1 (6 bases). Per the germline V gene, CDR1 is MNHEY and CDR2 is SVGEGT. CDR3 size: 12 residues. The ends were cut back, 5 bases at V and 8 bases at J, with 12 bases in the middle. CDR3 nucleotide sequence: TGTGCCAGCAGTCACAGGGAAGGAGGCTACACCTTC. It is translated as CASSHREGGYTF.